This T cell receptor (beta chain) was sequenced for a study of cytomegalovirus exposure and HLA in healthy donors. General study findings and limits: Common viral pathogens seemed to be connected with several of the most significant clusters, according to a later analysis.

Notes on this clone: Its antigen is unidentified.

CDR1 and CDR2 (germline): SGHRS, YFSETQ. This CDR3 comprises 16 residues. V gave up 3 bases and J gave up 7 bases; unmatched junction bases: 13. The PCR employed 60 Vbeta primers together with 13 Jbeta primers. The protocol was immunoSEQ multiplex PCR, while the TCRdb copy is restricted to in-frame clones and leaves out a portion. The sample has about 120,000 clones, roughly four fifths seen once. The rearrangement joins TRBV5-1 to TRBJ2-1; the match to TRBD2 covers 7 bases. The material sequenced was PBMCs. This receptor was obtained from a woman between 18 and 30 years old in good health and CMV-seronegative. CDR3 protein: CASSSVEGGPPNEQFF. The CDR3 DNA sequence: TGCGCCAGCAGCTCCGTTGAGGGAGGGCCTCCAAATGAGCAGTTCTTC. Full variable domain (missing parts from reference TRBV5-1 and TRBJ2-1): KAGVTQTPRYLIKTRGQQVTLSCSPISGHRSVSWYQQTPGQGLQFLFEYFSETQRNKGNFPGRFSGRQFSNSRSEMNVSTLELGDSALYLCASSSVEGGPPNEQFFGPGTRLTVL.